The text below deals with one T cell receptor (beta chain). Its antigen is not identified. Researchers ran the PCR with 60 Vbeta and 13 Jbeta primers. Profiling relied on immunoSEQ multiplex PCR, and the TCRdb table lists in-frame clones only, not all of them. The sample has 160,000 or so clones; approximately 80% are singletons. The entry originates in a study of cytomegalovirus exposure and HLA in healthy donors. General study findings and limits: Using the classifier, cytomegalovirus status was reportedly diagnosed with high specificity and sensitivity. Fewer N-insertions than the roughly 630-donor mean were reportedly shown by an Asian-associated ancestry cluster in a later analysis. There were a few CMV-associated chains whose specificity for CMV antigens was confirmed in vitro.

Germline-derived CDR1 and CDR2 are SGDLS and YYNGEE. There are 13 residues in the CDR3. Trimming shortened V by 3 bases and J by 3 bases, and 10 bases separated the two germline ends. Healthy bone marrow donors made up the donors. The source is a woman in her late teens or twenties in good health and CMV-seronegative. What was sequenced was PBMCs. This chain uses TRBV9 with TRBJ2-7; a weak D match, TRBD2 (5 bases). In DNA, the CDR3 is TGTGCCAGCAGCGAATTCAGCGGCTACGAGCAGTACTTC. Translated: CASSEFSGYEQYF.